These 6 T cell receptor beta chains share one sample of origin, sequenced in a study of blood T cells in healthy people across ages. A sample-barcoded 5' primer and a J-beta primer mix were used in a second PCR of roughly 7 to 12 cycles. A single record per CDR3 protein comes from TCRdb applying MiXCR to the 5' RACE reads. The table shows approximately 360,000 distinct CDR3 sequences, with over 45% occurring only once. Sequencing was performed on blood. These receptors all come from a man in his sixties in good health.

The CDR3 loop is CSARGGASTDTQYF. Written as DNA, the CDR3 is TGCAGCGCACGTGGGGGGGCTTCGACAGATACGCAGTATTTT. This chain joins TRBV29-1 and TRBJ2-3, with D perhaps TRBD2 (7 bases). CDR3 length: 14 amino acids. The germline gives CDR1 SQVTM, CDR2 ANQGSEA. The V end was cut by 7 bases, the J end by 3 bases, with 17 bases between.

This CDR3 reads CASSNRMGNSGANVLTF. CDR3 in DNA: TGTGCCAGCAGTAATCGAATGGGGAACTCTGGGGCCAACGTCCTGACTTTC. The chain employs TRBV27 and TRBJ2-6; the D is unclear. This CDR3 has 17 residues. Trimming pared 5 bases from V and 0 bases from J, leaving 14 bases between. Germline V gives CDR1 MNHEY, CDR2 SMNVEV (reference sequence).

This chain joins TRBV10-2 and TRBJ1-6; D unresolved. This CDR3 comprises 15 residues. CDR1 is WSHSY and CDR2 is SAAADI in the germline V gene. The V and J ends lost 0 bases and 3 bases respectively, with 6 bases between them. The CDR3 region has the DNA TGCGCCAGCAGTGAGTCAGGTGGCTATAATTCACCCCTCCACTTT. Its protein is CASSESGGYNSPLHF.

This clonotype was seen a few times. V gene TRBV6-2 or TRBV6-3 combines with J gene TRBJ1-1, with unresolved D. The CDR3 runs 13 residues. Germline CDR1 is MNHEY and CDR2 is SVGEGT. The V end lost 0 bases, the J end lost 5 bases, and 7 bases lay between the germline ends. The CDR3, as DNA: TGTGCCAGCAGTTACTCGACCGTGACTGAAGCTTTCTTT. Its protein is CASSYSTVTEAFF.

This clonotype appeared many times. The chain joins TRBV7-2 to TRBJ2-5, with D tentatively TRBD1 (5 bases). The CDR3 is made up of 13 amino acids. Germline V gene data show CDR1 as SGHTA and CDR2 as FQGNSA. V was shortened by 2 bases and J by 11 bases, with 15 bases between the two germline ends. The CDR3 here is CASSLQGQGLQYF. CDR3 coding DNA: TGTGCCAGCAGCTTACAAGGCCAGGGCTTACAGTACTTC.

This clonotype has at least ten counts. Since a much larger clone is just one base distant, this may be a read error. The chain employs TRBV6-5 and TRBJ1-6, with a weak D call TRBD1 (5 bases). The CDR3 sequence is 14 residues long. Germline CDR1 is MNHEY and CDR2 is SVGAGI. With 5 bases removed from V and 5 bases from J, the gap between germline ends came to 10 bases. CDR3 DNA: TGTGCCAGCAGTGTGGGACCGAATAATTCACCCCTCCACTTT. Its translation is CASSVGPNNSPLHF.